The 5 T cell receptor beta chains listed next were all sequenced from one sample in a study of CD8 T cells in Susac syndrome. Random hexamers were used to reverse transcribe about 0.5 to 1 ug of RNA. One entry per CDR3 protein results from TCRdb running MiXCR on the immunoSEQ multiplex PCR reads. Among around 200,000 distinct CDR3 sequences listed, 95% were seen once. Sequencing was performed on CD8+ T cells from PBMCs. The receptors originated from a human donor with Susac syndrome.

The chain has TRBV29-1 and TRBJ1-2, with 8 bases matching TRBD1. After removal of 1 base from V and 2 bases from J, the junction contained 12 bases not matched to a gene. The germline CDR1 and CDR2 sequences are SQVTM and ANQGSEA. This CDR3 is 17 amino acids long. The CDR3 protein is CSVEGGQWTGTNYGYTF. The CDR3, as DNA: TGCAGCGTTGAAGGGGGGCAATGGACAGGGACGAACTATGGCTACACCTTC.

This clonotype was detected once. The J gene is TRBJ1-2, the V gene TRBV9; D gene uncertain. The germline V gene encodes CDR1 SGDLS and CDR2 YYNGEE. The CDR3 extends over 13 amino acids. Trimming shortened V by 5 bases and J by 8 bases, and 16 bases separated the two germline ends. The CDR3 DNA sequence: TGTGCCAGCAGAGAAAGAGGAGGGAACGGCTACACCTTC. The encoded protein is CASRERGGNGYTF.

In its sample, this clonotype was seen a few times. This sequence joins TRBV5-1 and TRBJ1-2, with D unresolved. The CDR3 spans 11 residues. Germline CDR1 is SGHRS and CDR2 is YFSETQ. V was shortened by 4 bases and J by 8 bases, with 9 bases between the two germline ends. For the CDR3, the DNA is TGCGCCAGCAGCGCGGGAGTCGGCTACACCTTC. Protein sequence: CASSAGVGYTF.

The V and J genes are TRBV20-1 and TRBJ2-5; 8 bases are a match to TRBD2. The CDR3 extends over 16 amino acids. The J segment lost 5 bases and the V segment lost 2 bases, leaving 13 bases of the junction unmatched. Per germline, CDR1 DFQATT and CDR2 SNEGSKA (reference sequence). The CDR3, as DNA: TGCAGTGCTAGACCCGACGGGGGGGTGTTATGGGAGACCCAGTACTTC. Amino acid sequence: CSARPDGGVLWETQYF.

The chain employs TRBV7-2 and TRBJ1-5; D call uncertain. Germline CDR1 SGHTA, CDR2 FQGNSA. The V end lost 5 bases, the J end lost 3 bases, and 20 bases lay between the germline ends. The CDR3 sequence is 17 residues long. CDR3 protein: CASSVGLDPLLNQPQHF. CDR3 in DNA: TGTGCCAGCAGCGTAGGGCTGGACCCTCTCCTCAATCAGCCCCAGCATTTT.